This T cell receptor beta chain was recovered during a study of sequential checkpoint blockade in melanoma. For the study at large: Patients were randomized 1:1 to nivolumab-then-ipilimumab or ipilimumab-then-nivolumab first-line.

The treatment: randomized to nivolumab then ipilimumab (arm A) or the reverse (arm B). Patients had received no earlier DNA-damaging chemotherapy. PBMC sorting kept live CD3+CD8+ cells without CD19 or CD56. Germline loops: CDR1 SEHNR, CDR2 FQNEAQ (reference sequence). Trimming left V 2 bases short and J 1 base short, with 9 bases between. The CDR3 has 14 amino acids. Data came from immunoSEQ multiplex PCR; TCRdb stores just in-frame clones and leaves some out. The data contain about 5,100 clones, 75% of them singletons. The clonotype was recovered from a human patient with melanoma. Some clones in this sample may be carry-over from other donors' samples. The chain is built from TRBV7-9 and TRBJ2-7, with D unclear. The input for sequencing was CD8+ T cells sorted from blood (inferred from file names), taken from a patient given nivolumab and ipilimumab in sequence. The DNA of the CDR3 is TGTGCCAGCAGCTTATCCCGCACTTCCTACGAGCAGTACTTC. This encodes CASSLSRTSYEQYF.